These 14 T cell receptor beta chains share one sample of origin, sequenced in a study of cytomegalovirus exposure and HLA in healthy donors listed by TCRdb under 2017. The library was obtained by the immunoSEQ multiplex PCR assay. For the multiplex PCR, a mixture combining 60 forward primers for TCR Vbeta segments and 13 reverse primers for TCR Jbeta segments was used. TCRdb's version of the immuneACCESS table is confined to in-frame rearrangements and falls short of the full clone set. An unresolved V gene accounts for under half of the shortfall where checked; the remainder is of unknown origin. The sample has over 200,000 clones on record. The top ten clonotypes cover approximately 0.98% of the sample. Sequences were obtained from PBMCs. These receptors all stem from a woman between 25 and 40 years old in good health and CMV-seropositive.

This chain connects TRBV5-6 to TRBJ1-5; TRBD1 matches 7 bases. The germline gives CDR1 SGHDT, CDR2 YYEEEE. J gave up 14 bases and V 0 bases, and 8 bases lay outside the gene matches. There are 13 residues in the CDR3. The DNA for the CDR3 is TGTGCCAGCAGCTTGGCCTTGTCCGGGACAGAGCATTTT. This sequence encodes CASSLALSGTEHF.

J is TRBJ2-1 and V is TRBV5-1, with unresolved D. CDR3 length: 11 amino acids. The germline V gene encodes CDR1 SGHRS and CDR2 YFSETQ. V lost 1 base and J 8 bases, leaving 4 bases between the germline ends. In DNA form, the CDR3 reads TGCGCCAGCAGCTTGACAGATGAGCAGTTCTTC. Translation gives CASSLTDEQFF.

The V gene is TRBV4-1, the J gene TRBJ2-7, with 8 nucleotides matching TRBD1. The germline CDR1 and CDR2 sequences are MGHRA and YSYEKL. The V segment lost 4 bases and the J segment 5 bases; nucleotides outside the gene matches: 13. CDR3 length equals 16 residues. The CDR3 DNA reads TGCGCCAGCAGCCGCTTCGGGGGACAGGTTGGGGACGAGCAGTACTTC. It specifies CASSRFGGQVGDEQYF.

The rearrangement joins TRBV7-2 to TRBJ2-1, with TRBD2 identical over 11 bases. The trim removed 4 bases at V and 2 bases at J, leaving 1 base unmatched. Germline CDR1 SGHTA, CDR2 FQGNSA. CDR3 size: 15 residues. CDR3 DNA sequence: TGTGCCAGCAGCTCACTAGCGGGGGCCTACAATGAGCAGTTCTTC. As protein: CASSSLAGAYNEQFF.

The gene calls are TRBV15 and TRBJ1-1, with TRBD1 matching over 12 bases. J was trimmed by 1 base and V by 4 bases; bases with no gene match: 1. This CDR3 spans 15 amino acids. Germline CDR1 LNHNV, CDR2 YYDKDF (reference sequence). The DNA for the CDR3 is TGTGCCACCAGCAAGGGACAGGGGGCGAACACTGAAGCTTTCTTT. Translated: CATSKGQGANTEAFF.

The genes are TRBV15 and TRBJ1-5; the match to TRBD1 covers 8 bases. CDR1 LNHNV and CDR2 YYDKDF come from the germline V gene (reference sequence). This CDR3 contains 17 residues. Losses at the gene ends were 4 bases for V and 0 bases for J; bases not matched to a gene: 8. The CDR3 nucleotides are TGTGCCACCAGCAAAGTATTGACAGGGGATAGCAATCAGCCCCAGCATTTT. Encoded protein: CATSKVLTGDSNQPQHF.

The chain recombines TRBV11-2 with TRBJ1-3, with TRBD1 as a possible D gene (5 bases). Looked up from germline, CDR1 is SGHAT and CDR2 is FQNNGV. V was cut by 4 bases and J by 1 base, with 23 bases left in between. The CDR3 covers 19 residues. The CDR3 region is CASSSRNRGTRGSGNTIYF. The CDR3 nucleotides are TGTGCCAGCAGCTCGCGTAATCGCGGGACTCGAGGGTCTGGAAACACCATATATTTT.

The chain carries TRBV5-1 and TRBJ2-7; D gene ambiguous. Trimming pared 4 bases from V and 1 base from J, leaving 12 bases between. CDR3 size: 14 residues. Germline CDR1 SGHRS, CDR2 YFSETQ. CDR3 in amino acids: CASSPQVSSYEQYF. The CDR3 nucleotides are TGCGCCAGCAGCCCCCAGGTCAGTTCCTACGAGCAGTACTTC.

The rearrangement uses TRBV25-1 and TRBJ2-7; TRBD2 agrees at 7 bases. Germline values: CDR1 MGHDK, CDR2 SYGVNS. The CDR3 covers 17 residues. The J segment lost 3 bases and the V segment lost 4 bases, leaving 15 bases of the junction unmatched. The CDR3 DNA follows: TGTGCCAGCAGTGTTCCCCGGGCTAGCGGCACTCACTACGAGCAGTACTTC. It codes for CASSVPRASGTHYEQYF.

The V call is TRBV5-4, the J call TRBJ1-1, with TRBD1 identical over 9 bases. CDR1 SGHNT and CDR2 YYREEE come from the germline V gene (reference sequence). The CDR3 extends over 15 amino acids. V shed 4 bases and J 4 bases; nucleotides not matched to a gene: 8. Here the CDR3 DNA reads TGTGCCAGCAGCGCATACAGGGGGCTGAGCACTGAAGCTTTCTTT. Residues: CASSAYRGLSTEAFF.

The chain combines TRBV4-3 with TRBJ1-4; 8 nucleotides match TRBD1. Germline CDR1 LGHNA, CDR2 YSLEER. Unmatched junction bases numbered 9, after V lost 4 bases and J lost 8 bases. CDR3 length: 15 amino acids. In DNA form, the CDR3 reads TGCGCCAGCAGCCGAACGACAGGGGCGGGCGAAAAACTGTTTTTT. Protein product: CASSRTTGAGEKLFF.

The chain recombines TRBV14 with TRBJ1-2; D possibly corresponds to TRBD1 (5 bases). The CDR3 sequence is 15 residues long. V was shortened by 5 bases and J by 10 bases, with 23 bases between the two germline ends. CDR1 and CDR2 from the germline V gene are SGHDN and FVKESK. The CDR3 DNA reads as TGTGCCAGCAGCTCAAGAGGAACACGACAGTACGCCTACACCTTC. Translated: CASSSRGTRQYAYTF.

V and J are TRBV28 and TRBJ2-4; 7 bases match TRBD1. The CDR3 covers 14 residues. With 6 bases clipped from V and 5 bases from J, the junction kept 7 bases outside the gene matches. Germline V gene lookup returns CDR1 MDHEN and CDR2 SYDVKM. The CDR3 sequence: CASSQQGIQNIQYF. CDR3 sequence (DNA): TGTGCCAGCAGCCAACAGGGGATCCAAAACATTCAGTACTTC.

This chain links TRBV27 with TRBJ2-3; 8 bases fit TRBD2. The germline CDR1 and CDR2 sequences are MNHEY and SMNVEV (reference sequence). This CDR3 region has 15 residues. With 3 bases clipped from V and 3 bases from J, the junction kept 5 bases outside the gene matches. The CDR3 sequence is CASSFQRERTDTQYF. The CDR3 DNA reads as TGTGCCAGCAGTTTTCAGCGGGAGAGGACAGATACGCAGTATTTT.